The entry below gives a single T cell receptor (beta chain) sequence along with its context. The data were taken from a study of T cells expressing NK-cell markers. Study-wide context: Among eight sequenced donors, seven carried HCMV seropositivity while one was seronegative.

Synthesis of TCR beta cDNA relied on 5'RACE template switching carrying UMIs. TCRdb re-called the 5' RACE reads and shows each CDR3 protein once, DNA omitted. The ten top clones account for 18%, within a sample of about 180,000 distinct CDR3 sequences. The CDR3 totals 15 residues. From germline, CDR1 is LNHDA and CDR2 SQIVND (reference sequence). The rearrangement joins TRBV19 to TRBJ1-5; no DNA is available, so the TRBD1 call from TCRdb remains unchecked. The receptor was isolated from a woman between 18 and 70 years old in good health. The material sequenced was blood T cells: a sorted CD56 or NKG2C T cell subset, CD4+ or CD8+ T cells, or bulk PBMC T cells (not recorded which). The CDR3 spells CASTIGGFSNQPQHF.